Shown below are 15 T cell receptor beta chains from a single sample sequenced in a study of tumor-infiltrating lymphocytes in localized non-small cell lung cancer. Produced via immunoSEQ multiplex PCR; TCRdb's table is partial and in-frame only. There are around 25,000 clones in the sample; 69% occur only once, and roughly 14% lies in the top ten. The sequenced sample was lung tumor tissue. These receptors were taken from a human donor with non-small cell lung cancer.

The V and J genes are TRBV7-6 and TRBJ2-5; perhaps TRBD2 as D (6 bases). CDR3 length: 14 residues. CDR1 is SGHVS, CDR2 FNYEAQ, per germline. Deletions cut 5 bases from V and 2 bases from J, with 12 bases between. CDR3 nucleotide sequence: TGTGCCAGCAGCCCCAGCGGGCGGCAAGAGACCCAGTACTTC. Amino acid sequence: CASSPSGRQETQYF.

This clone was seen a handful of times. This chain joins TRBV13 and TRBJ2-7, with D perhaps matching TRBD1 or TRBD2 (5 bases each). Germline assignment: CDR1 PRHDT and CDR2 FYEKMQ (reference sequence). Trimming left V 1 base short and J 3 bases short, with 7 bases between. This CDR3 comprises 13 residues. This CDR3 reads CASSLVGVYEQYF. The CDR3 bases are TGTGCCAGCAGCTTAGTGGGGGTCTACGAGCAGTACTTC. Full variable domain (rest looked up from reference TRBV13 and TRBJ2-7): AAGVIQSPRHLIKEKRETATLKCYPIPRHDTVYWYQQGPGQDPQFLISFYEKMQSDKGSIPDRFSAQQFSDYHSELNMSSLELGDSALYFCASSLVGVYEQYFGPGTRLTVT.

This clone rates as medium-sized. The chain is built from TRBV6-1 and TRBJ2-4; a weak D match, TRBD2 (7 bases). The CDR3 sequence is 15 residues long. Looked up from germline, CDR1 is MNHNS and CDR2 is SASEGT. V gave up 4 bases and J gave up 3 bases, with 13 bases separating them. This chain's CDR3 is CASSGKGGLKNIQYF. As DNA, the CDR3 is TGTGCCAGCAGTGGTAAGGGGGGGCTCAAAAACATTCAGTACTTC.

The chain joins TRBV28 to TRBJ2-3; D possibly corresponds to TRBD2 (5 bases). This CDR3 spans 16 amino acids. V gave up 5 bases and J gave up 1 base, with 16 bases separating them. Germline lookup yields CDR1 MDHEN and CDR2 SYDVKM. CDR3 amino acids: CASSPTRGLGTDTQYF. CDR3 sequence (DNA): TGTGCCAGCAGTCCCACCCGAGGGCTCGGCACAGATACGCAGTATTTT.

J is TRBJ2-3 and V is TRBV9; D ambiguous. Germline-derived CDR1 and CDR2 are SGDLS and YYNGEE. The CDR3 contains 12 residues. Trimming stripped 3 bases from V and 3 bases from J, with 5 bases between. Written as DNA, the CDR3 is TGTGCCAGCAGCGGTTTTACAGATACGCAGTATTTT. Protein product: CASSGFTDTQYF. Full variable domain (outside the CDR3, taken from reference TRBV9 and TRBJ2-3): DSGVTQTPKHLITATGQRVTLRCSPRSGDLSVYWYQQSLDQGLQFLIQYYNGEERAKGNILERFSAQQFPDLHSELNLSSLELGDSALYFCASSGFTDTQYFGPGTRLTVL.

This clone was detected a few times. The chain recombines TRBV2 with TRBJ2-1; 10 bases line up with TRBD2. V lost 6 bases, J lost 8 bases, and 10 bases stayed unmatched. The germline V gene encodes CDR1 SNHLY and CDR2 FYNNEI. The CDR3 sequence is 15 residues long. CDR3 in DNA: TGTGCCAGCAGGCTTCTAGCGGGAGAAACCGATGAGCAGTTCTTC. Encoded protein: CASRLLAGETDEQFF.

The chain has TRBV6-4 and TRBJ2-2; no clear D gene. The CDR3 runs to 14 residues. V lost 2 bases to trimming and J lost 0 bases, with 4 bases between them. Germline V gene data show CDR1 as MRHNA and CDR2 as SNTAGT. The CDR3 loop is CASSDSSNTGELFF. CDR3 sequence (DNA): TGTGCCAGCAGTGACAGTTCGAACACCGGGGAGCTGTTTTTT.

The V call is TRBV6-5, the J call TRBJ2-1; maybe TRBD2 (6 bases). Trimming pared 6 bases from V and 4 bases from J, leaving 16 bases between. The CDR3 consists of 15 residues. CDR1 is MNHEY and CDR2 is SVGAGI in the germline V gene. In DNA, the CDR3 is TGTGCCAGCAGACGCCGGGGTAGCGGTTACAATGAGCAGTTCTTC. It translates to CASRRRGSGYNEQFF.

The rearrangement joins TRBV4-1 to TRBJ2-7; no clear D. Trimming cost V 0 bases and J 0 bases, with 9 bases left between them. CDR1 and CDR2 (germline): MGHRA, YSYEKL. The CDR3 runs 15 residues. The DNA of the CDR3 is TGCGCCAGCAGCCAAGAAGGTGGGAACTCCTACGAGCAGTACTTC. It encodes CASSQEGGNSYEQYF.

This clone has only a few counts. Here the CDR3 DNA reads TGTGCCAGCAGCCACCCGGGCACAGATACGCAGTATTTT. Amino acids: CASSHPGTDTQYF. The chain uses TRBV11-1 and TRBJ2-3; D gene uncertain. The CDR3 totals 13 residues. The V gene's germline CDR1 is SGHAT and CDR2 FQDESV (reference sequence). The V end lost 5 bases, the J end lost 1 base, and 7 bases lay between the germline ends.

This clone was found a few times. The V gene is TRBV6-6, the J gene TRBJ2-5; perhaps D is TRBD1 or TRBD2 (5 bases each). The CDR3 covers 14 residues. V lost 5 bases, J lost 1 base, and 11 bases lay in between. Germline V gene data show CDR1 as MNHNY and CDR2 as SVGAGI (reference sequence). The CDR3 protein is CASSKGPSQETQYF. The CDR3 bases are TGTGCCAGCAGTAAGGGACCGTCCCAAGAGACCCAGTACTTC.

CDR3 in amino acids: CATSPGAIAQYF. For the CDR3, the DNA is TGTGCCACCAGCCCCGGGGCTATAGCCCAGTACTTC. The chain joins TRBV15 to TRBJ2-5; D may match TRBD1 or TRBD2 (5 bases each). Germline-derived CDR1 and CDR2 are LNHNV and YYDKDF (reference sequence). This CDR3 region has 12 residues. Trimming left V 5 bases short and J 9 bases short, with 13 bases between. Based on the CDR3 plus reference TRBV15 and TRBJ2-5, the full variable domain is DAMVIQNPRYQVTQFGKPVTLSCSQTLNHNVMYWYQQKSSQAPKLLFHYYDKDFNNEADTPDNFQSRRPNTSFCFLDIRSPGLGDTAMYLCATSPGAIAQYFGPGTRLLVL.

Comments on this clone: One base separates it from a far larger clone, so it is likely a read error. V usage is TRBV4-2 and J usage is TRBJ2-1; D is uncertain. Germline CDR1 LGHNA, CDR2 YNFKEQ. The CDR3 loop spans 12 amino acids. The V and J ends lost 0 bases and 9 bases respectively, with 6 bases between them. The CDR3 here is CASSQEGGEQFF. In DNA, the CDR3 is TGTGCCAGCAGCCAAGAGGGCGGTGAGCAGTTCTTC.

CDR3 in DNA: TGTGCCAGCAGCTTAGGGGGACAGGGAAATGAGCAGTTCTTC. Amino acids: CASSLGGQGNEQFF. V and J are TRBV7-7 and TRBJ2-1; 9 bases match TRBD1. Trimming removed 1 base from V and 7 bases from J; junction bases left unmatched: 2. This CDR3 region has 14 residues. Germline-derived CDR1 and CDR2 are SSHAT and FNYEAQ (reference sequence).

This clone was seen more than once but under ten times. The chain joins TRBV10-2 to TRBJ2-3, with D uncertain. CDR1 is WSHSY, CDR2 SAAADI, per germline. V was pared by 6 bases and J by 2 bases, with 12 bases between. The CDR3 length is 14 residues. CDR3 protein: CASRDVGNTDTQYF. Here the CDR3 DNA reads TGCGCCAGCAGGGACGTCGGCAACACAGATACGCAGTATTTT.